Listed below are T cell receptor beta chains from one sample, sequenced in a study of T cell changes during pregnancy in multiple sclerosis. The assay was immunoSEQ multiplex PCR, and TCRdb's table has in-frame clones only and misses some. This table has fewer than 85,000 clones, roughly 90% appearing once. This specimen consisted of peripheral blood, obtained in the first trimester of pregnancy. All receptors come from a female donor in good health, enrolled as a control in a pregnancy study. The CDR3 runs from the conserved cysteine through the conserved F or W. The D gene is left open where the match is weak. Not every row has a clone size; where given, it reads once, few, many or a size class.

cdr3_nt: TGTGCCAGCAGCCCCGGGGGTCGGGAGACCCAGTACTTC
cdr3_aa: CASSPGGRETQYF
v_call: TRBV7-2
j_call: TRBJ2-5
clone_size: -
d_call: -

cdr3_nt: TGTGCCAGCAGTTTATTTTTACAGGGGGGGAACACTGAAGCTTTCTTT
cdr3_aa: CASSLFLQGGNTEAFF
v_call: TRBV28
j_call: TRBJ1-1
clone_size: -
d_call: TRBD1

cdr3_nt: TGTGCCAGCAGTGGGTTGTGGGGAGGGACTCGTAGCACAGATACGCAGTATTTT
cdr3_aa: CASSGLWGGTRSTDTQYF
v_call: TRBV2
j_call: TRBJ2-3
clone_size: -
d_call: TRBD2

cdr3_nt: TGTGCCAGCAGTTTATGGGAGCGTCAGGGAAGGGATGGCTACACCTTC
cdr3_aa: CASSLWERQGRDGYTF
v_call: TRBV28
j_call: TRBJ1-2
clone_size: -
d_call: -

cdr3_nt: TGCAGCGCCGCGACCCGGAATAGCGGGAGGGCAGATACGCAGTATTTT
cdr3_aa: CSAATRNSGRADTQYF
v_call: TRBV29-1
j_call: TRBJ2-3
clone_size: -
d_call: TRBD2

cdr3_nt: TGTGCCAGCAGCCGGGAGCCCAATGAAAAACTGTTTTTT
cdr3_aa: CASSREPNEKLFF
v_call: TRBV5-5
j_call: TRBJ1-4
clone_size: -
d_call: -

cdr3_nt: TGTGCCAGCAGCTCGCGCTTTGTCGGGGAGCTGTTTTTT
cdr3_aa: CASSSRFVGELFF
v_call: TRBV11-2
j_call: TRBJ2-2
clone_size: -
d_call: -

cdr3_nt: TGTGCCAGCTCCTTCCTAGCGGGCACAGATACGCAGTATTTT
cdr3_aa: CASSFLAGTDTQYF
v_call: TRBV28
j_call: TRBJ2-3
clone_size: few
d_call: TRBD2

cdr3_nt: TGTGCCAGCAGCCTCGGACTGAGCACAGATACGCAGTATTTT
cdr3_aa: CASSLGLSTDTQYF
v_call: TRBV2
j_call: TRBJ2-3
clone_size: -
d_call: -

cdr3_nt: TGTGCCAGCAGTTTAGGCCAATCGACTAGCGGGAGGGGAGGCAATGAGCAGTTCTTC
cdr3_aa: CASSLGQSTSGRGGNEQFF
v_call: TRBV27
j_call: TRBJ2-1
clone_size: -
d_call: TRBD2

cdr3_nt: TGTGCCAGCAGACCGACAGGACAGAACACTGAAGCTTTCTTT
cdr3_aa: CASRPTGQNTEAFF
v_call: TRBV7-2
j_call: TRBJ1-1
clone_size: -
d_call: -

cdr3_nt: TGTGCCAGCAGTGCGAGACCTCGGAGGGTGGCAGATACGCAGTATTTT
cdr3_aa: CASSARPRRVADTQYF
v_call: TRBV28
j_call: TRBJ2-3
clone_size: -
d_call: -

cdr3_nt: TGCAGCGTTTCAGGGGACGAGGGTAATGAAAAACTGTTTTTT
cdr3_aa: CSVSGDEGNEKLFF
v_call: TRBV29-1
j_call: TRBJ1-4
clone_size: -
d_call: -

cdr3_nt: TGTGCCACCAGCAGTACAGGGTCTGTGCCTCAGCCCCAGCATTTT
cdr3_aa: CATSSTGSVPQPQHF
v_call: TRBV15
j_call: TRBJ1-5
clone_size: -
d_call: -

cdr3_nt: TGTGCCAGCAGCACCAGCAGGGGTACCTACGAGCAGTACTTC
cdr3_aa: CASSTSRGTYEQYF
v_call: TRBV5-5
j_call: TRBJ2-7
clone_size: -
d_call: -

cdr3_nt: TGTGCCAGCACCTGGGCGGGGAGCACCGGGGAGCTGTTTTTT
cdr3_aa: CASTWAGSTGELFF
v_call: TRBV2
j_call: TRBJ2-2
clone_size: -
d_call: -

cdr3_nt: TGTGCCAGCAGTGAAGCCCTGACGTTACAGGGGCGCTTCTTC
cdr3_aa: CASSEALTLQGRFF
v_call: TRBV2
j_call: TRBJ2-1
clone_size: -
d_call: TRBD1

cdr3_nt: TGCGCCAGCAGCTGGAGTGTGAGTAGAAGCACAGATACGCAGTATTTT
cdr3_aa: CASSWSVSRSTDTQYF
v_call: TRBV5-1
j_call: TRBJ2-3
clone_size: -
d_call: -

cdr3_nt: TGCAGCGTTGAAGAGCCCGGGACAGTCTCCTCCTACGAGCAGTACTTC
cdr3_aa: CSVEEPGTVSSYEQYF
v_call: TRBV29-1
j_call: TRBJ2-7
clone_size: -
d_call: TRBD1

cdr3_nt: TGTGCCAGCAGAGTAGCGGGAGTTTACAATGAGCAGTTCTTC
cdr3_aa: CASRVAGVYNEQFF
v_call: TRBV6-6
j_call: TRBJ2-1
clone_size: -
d_call: TRBD2

cdr3_nt: TGTGCCAGCAGTGAAGGGGGGGGAACAGATACGCAGTATTTT
cdr3_aa: CASSEGGGTDTQYF
v_call: TRBV6-4
j_call: TRBJ2-3
clone_size: -
d_call: -

cdr3_nt: TGTGCCAGCAGCCAGGACTTTCGATCGGCCGAGCAGTACTTC
cdr3_aa: CASSQDFRSAEQYF
v_call: TRBV9
j_call: TRBJ2-7
clone_size: -
d_call: -

cdr3_nt: TGTGCCAGCAGCGTGCGACTAGCGGGATACAATGAGCAGTTCTTC
cdr3_aa: CASSVRLAGYNEQFF
v_call: TRBV9
j_call: TRBJ2-1
clone_size: -
d_call: TRBD2

cdr3_nt: TGTGCCAGCAGCTTAAGAGTTGGAGAGACCCAGTACTTC
cdr3_aa: CASSLRVGETQYF
v_call: TRBV7-9
j_call: TRBJ2-5
clone_size: -
d_call: -

cdr3_nt: TGTGCCAGCACCTGGACAGGGGGCAAGTCACCCCTCCACTTT
cdr3_aa: CASTWTGGKSPLHF
v_call: TRBV27
j_call: TRBJ1-6
clone_size: -
d_call: TRBD1

cdr3_nt: TGTGCCAGCAGTTACACAGGCTCTGGGGCCAACGTCCTGACTTTC
cdr3_aa: CASSYTGSGANVLTF
v_call: TRBV27
j_call: TRBJ2-6
clone_size: -
d_call: -

cdr3_nt: TGTGCCAGCAGTGAGGCTAGCGGGAGGATCACCGGGGAGCTGTTTTTT
cdr3_aa: CASSEASGRITGELFF
v_call: TRBV2
j_call: TRBJ2-2
clone_size: -
d_call: TRBD2

cdr3_nt: TGTGCCAGCAGTGTGGGGGGTAGGGGTGTTCAGCCCCAGCATTTT
cdr3_aa: CASSVGGRGVQPQHF
v_call: TRBV2
j_call: TRBJ1-5
clone_size: -
d_call: -

cdr3_nt: TGTGCCAGCAACCGGGATCGCGCGGTCGAGCAGTACTTC
cdr3_aa: CASNRDRAVEQYF
v_call: TRBV2
j_call: TRBJ2-7
clone_size: -
d_call: -

cdr3_nt: TGTGCTAGCAGCCCGAGGACAGGGACTGGAAACACCATATATTTT
cdr3_aa: CASSPRTGTGNTIYF
v_call: TRBV7-7
j_call: TRBJ1-3
clone_size: -
d_call: TRBD1

cdr3_nt: TGTGCCAGCAATAGGAGGGATGAAAAACTGTTTTTT
cdr3_aa: CASNRRDEKLFF
v_call: TRBV5-8
j_call: TRBJ1-4
clone_size: -
d_call: -

cdr3_nt: TGTGCCACCAGCAGAGCGTGGAGCGATGAGCAGTTCTTC
cdr3_aa: CATSRAWSDEQFF
v_call: TRBV15
j_call: TRBJ2-1
clone_size: many
d_call: -

cdr3_nt: TGTGCCACGGGACAGCCTCCCTCTGGAAACACCATATATTTT
cdr3_aa: CATGQPPSGNTIYF
v_call: TRBV10-3
j_call: TRBJ1-3
clone_size: -
d_call: TRBD1

cdr3_nt: TGTGCCAGCAGCAGCCCCGGGGCTAACTATGGCTACACCTTC
cdr3_aa: CASSSPGANYGYTF
v_call: TRBV7-9
j_call: TRBJ1-2
clone_size: few
d_call: -

cdr3_nt: TGTGCCAGCAGCTTGACTCTGGGGGAGGGGGACAATGAGCAGTTCTTC
cdr3_aa: CASSLTLGEGDNEQFF
v_call: TRBV7-6
j_call: TRBJ2-1
clone_size: -
d_call: -

cdr3_nt: TGTGCCAGCAGCGTGGGGGGGTTTGACACCGGGGAGCTGTTTTTT
cdr3_aa: CASSVGGFDTGELFF
v_call: TRBV9
j_call: TRBJ2-2
clone_size: -
d_call: TRBD2

cdr3_nt: TGCGCCAGCAGCTCGCAGGGGACTAGCGGGGGCTCCTACGAGCAGTACTTC
cdr3_aa: CASSSQGTSGGSYEQYF
v_call: TRBV5-1
j_call: TRBJ2-7
clone_size: -
d_call: TRBD2

cdr3_nt: TGTGCCAGCAGCCTCTGGACAGGGGAGCTTCAGCCCCAGCATTTT
cdr3_aa: CASSLWTGELQPQHF
v_call: TRBV5-6
j_call: TRBJ1-5
clone_size: -
d_call: TRBD1

cdr3_nt: TGTGCCAGTAGTATAACAGGGTGGAATACGCAGTATTTT
cdr3_aa: CASSITGWNTQYF
v_call: TRBV19
j_call: TRBJ2-3
clone_size: -
d_call: -

cdr3_nt: TGTGCCAGCAGCGGCCGGGACAGGGTGTACAATGAGCAGTTCTTC
cdr3_aa: CASSGRDRVYNEQFF
v_call: TRBV9
j_call: TRBJ2-1
clone_size: -
d_call: TRBD1

cdr3_nt: TGTGCCAGCAGTTTCTTAGATCAACCCTACGAGCAGTACTTC
cdr3_aa: CASSFLDQPYEQYF
v_call: TRBV27
j_call: TRBJ2-7
clone_size: -
d_call: -

cdr3_nt: TGTGCCAGCCTAACTAGCGCCAATGAGCAGTTCTTC
cdr3_aa: CASLTSANEQFF
v_call: TRBV2
j_call: TRBJ2-1
clone_size: -
d_call: TRBD2

cdr3_nt: TGTGCCAGCAGTTCCTACCGGGACAGGGGGACAGATACGCAGTATTTT
cdr3_aa: CASSSYRDRGTDTQYF
v_call: TRBV27
j_call: TRBJ2-3
clone_size: -
d_call: TRBD1

cdr3_nt: TGTGCCACAGCGGTCACCAACACTGAAGCTTTCTTT
cdr3_aa: CATAVTNTEAFF
v_call: TRBV6-6
j_call: TRBJ1-1
clone_size: -
d_call: -

cdr3_nt: TGTGCCAGCAGCGTACTGGGCGGGAGTGTCAATGAGCAGTTCTTC
cdr3_aa: CASSVLGGSVNEQFF
v_call: TRBV11-1
j_call: TRBJ2-1
clone_size: -
d_call: TRBD2

cdr3_nt: TGTGCCAGCAGTTCCTCTGACACTTCAGATACGCAGTATTTT
cdr3_aa: CASSSSDTSDTQYF
v_call: TRBV6-6
j_call: TRBJ2-3
clone_size: -
d_call: -

cdr3_nt: TGTGCCAGCAGTTTAATTAGTGTGGGAGGCGCAGATACGCAGTATTTT
cdr3_aa: CASSLISVGGADTQYF
v_call: TRBV27
j_call: TRBJ2-3
clone_size: -
d_call: -

cdr3_nt: TGTGCCTGGAGTGCCGGACAGGGGGGTGGCTACACCTTC
cdr3_aa: CAWSAGQGGGYTF
v_call: TRBV30
j_call: TRBJ1-2
clone_size: -
d_call: TRBD1

cdr3_nt: TGTGCCAGCAGCTCGGGACAGGCAACCTACCCAACCTTT
cdr3_aa: CASSSGQATYPTF
v_call: TRBV11-3
j_call: TRBJ1-1
clone_size: -
d_call: TRBD1

cdr3_nt: TGTGCCAGCAGTTACCGCGGACAGGGGGGTGAAAAACTGTTTTTT
cdr3_aa: CASSYRGQGGEKLFF
v_call: TRBV6-5
j_call: TRBJ1-4
clone_size: -
d_call: TRBD1

cdr3_nt: TGTGCCAGCAGCCCAACAGGAAACACCGGGGAGCTGTTTTTT
cdr3_aa: CASSPTGNTGELFF
v_call: TRBV2
j_call: TRBJ2-2
clone_size: -
d_call: -

cdr3_nt: TGCGCCAGCAGCGCAAAGGGGGGGTACAATGAGCAGTTCTTC
cdr3_aa: CASSAKGGYNEQFF
v_call: TRBV5-1
j_call: TRBJ2-1
clone_size: -
d_call: -